Each of the 7 T cell receptor beta chains below was sequenced from the same sample in a study of blood T cells in healthy people across ages. Primers used in a second PCR of about 7 to 12 cycles were a sample-barcoded 5' primer and a J-beta primer mix. TCRdb fed the 5' RACE reads into MiXCR, producing one record per CDR3 protein. This sample carries about 1,400,000 distinct CDR3 sequences, almost 60% of them seen once, and the ten largest clones take roughly 7%. The sample comprised blood. These TCRs come from a man younger than 35 in good health.

The V and J genes are TRBV7-9 and TRBJ2-5; D possibly matches TRBD1 or TRBD2 (5 bases each). Germline V lookup: CDR1 SEHNR, CDR2 FQNEAQ (reference sequence). CDR3 length: 17 residues. V shed 5 bases and J shed 0 bases, with 19 bases lying between them. CDR3 region: CASSNLDEGPYQETQYF. The CDR3 DNA is TGTGCCAGCAGCAACCTAGACGAGGGACCGTACCAAGAGACCCAGTACTTC.

The chain is built from TRBV5-6 and TRBJ1-6, with 7 positions matching TRBD1. V dropped 3 bases and J dropped 5; count of bases not matched to a gene: 2. Per the germline V gene, CDR1 is SGHDT and CDR2 is YYEEEE. CDR3 size: 14 residues. The CDR3, as DNA: TGTGCCAGCAGCTCAACAGGGGATAATTCACCCCTCCACTTT. It encodes CASSSTGDNSPLHF. Full variable domain (rest looked up from reference TRBV5-6 and TRBJ1-6): DAGVTQSPTHLIKTRGQQVTLRCSPKSGHDTVSWYQQALGQGPQFIFQYYEEEERQRGNFPDRFSGHQFPNYSSELNVNALLLGDSALYLCASSSTGDNSPLHFGNGTRLTVT.

The chain combines TRBV12-3 or TRBV12-4 with TRBJ2-7, with TRBD1 as a possible D gene (6 bases). CDR3 length equals 13 residues. Trimming took 1 base from V and 7 from J, leaving 11 bases between them. CDR3 nucleotides: TGTGCCAGCAGTTTAGAAGGGGGTAGGGAGCAGTACTTC. Its translation is CASSLEGGREQYF.

This clonotype was counted a few times. V usage is TRBV4-1 and J usage is TRBJ2-1, with 9 bases identical to TRBD1. Per the germline V gene, CDR1 is MGHRA and CDR2 is YSYEKL. After removal of 4 bases from V and 0 bases from J, the junction contained 10 bases not matched to a gene. This CDR3 contains 18 residues. The CDR3 nucleotides read TGCGCCAGCAGCCCCTCAGGGGACAGGGTTGGCTCCTACAATGAGCAGTTCTTC. It is translated as CASSPSGDRVGSYNEQFF.

This chain links TRBV19 with TRBJ2-7; 9 bases are shared with TRBD1. V gave up 0 bases and J gave up 0 bases; unmatched junction bases: 6. CDR1 and CDR2 from the germline V gene are LNHDA and SQIVND (reference sequence). The CDR3 runs to 17 residues. The CDR3 nucleotides read TGTGCCAGTAGTATAGATGGGGACAGGGCATACTCCTACGAGCAGTACTTC. Translation: CASSIDGDRAYSYEQYF.

This chain links TRBV27 with TRBJ2-1; weak D call: TRBD1 (6 bases). The V gene's germline CDR1 is MNHEY and CDR2 SMNVEV (reference sequence). Deletions cut 8 bases from V and 7 bases from J, with 21 bases between. The CDR3 is 15 amino acids. For the CDR3, the DNA is TGTGCCAGCGCTTCTTTGGGGGCCGTCGGGAATGAGCAGTTCTTC. It codes for CASASLGAVGNEQFF.

There are a few counts of this clonotype. The chain is built from TRBV10-3 and TRBJ2-6, with 9 bases that match TRBD1. The CDR3 totals 17 residues. The ends lost 4 bases at V and 4 bases at J; junction bases unmatched: 8. Germline V gene sequence: CDR1 ENHRY, CDR2 SYGVKD. CDR3: CAISVLWTGEGANVLTF. CDR3 coding DNA: TGTGCCATCAGTGTCCTTTGGACAGGGGAAGGGGCCAACGTCCTGACTTTC.